This TCR beta chain comes out of a study of monozygotic twins with inflammatory bowel disease. Study outcomes and limitations: Cells of different T cell subtypes could not be told apart.

As regards this clonotype: Antigen specificity is unknown.

Per TCR library, approximately 3,800 ng of total RNA was used. Template switching was used to attach UMIs, which incorporated a 6-nucleotide sample barcode. TCRdb re-called the 5' RACE reads, yielding one record per CDR3 amino acid sequence without DNA. The table counts some 90,000 distinct CDR3 sequences; roughly 7% lies in the top ten. With no T cell sorting beforehand, total RNA was isolated from whole blood. Input material: blood. This TCR derives from a human donor with ulcerative colitis or Crohn's disease, or a healthy co-twin of an affected twin (not recorded which).

The CDR3 region is CASSSATGDTGELFF. The V gene is TRBV5-1, the J gene TRBJ2-2; TCRdb's D call, TRBD1, is unchecked because there is no DNA. This CDR3 comprises 15 residues. Germline CDR1 is SGHRS and CDR2 is YFSETQ.